These T cell receptor beta chains were read from a single sample in a study of cytomegalovirus exposure and HLA in healthy donors. The table came from immunoSEQ multiplex PCR; TCRdb's copy has only in-frame clones and leaves some out. The sample carries approximately 120,000 clones, roughly 63% recorded once. The specimen was PBMCs. The receptor source for this set is a woman between 70 and 85 years old in good health and CMV-seropositive. Each CDR3 is given with its conserved first and last residue. The D gene is left open where the match is weak. Where a row states a size, it is once, few, many or the class of an expanded clone; other rows omit it.

abundance	v_gene	d_gene	j_gene	CDR3aa
-	TRBV9	-	TRBJ1-4	CASSKQGTTNEKLFF
-	TRBV27	-	TRBJ1-3	CASMDGQLSGNTIYF
-	TRBV4-1	-	TRBJ1-1	CASSQSMTGWVTEAFF
-	TRBV6-6	-	TRBJ1-4	CASRQGHPEKLFF
-	TRBV7-9	TRBD1	TRBJ2-7	CASSLDIGQGIHEQYF
few	TRBV19	-	TRBJ2-1	CASSTPRLLSSYNEQFF
-	TRBV5-6	-	TRBJ2-3	CASSLLRGHTDTQYF
-	TRBV30	TRBD2	TRBJ2-7	CAWSATSGGSYEQYF
-	TRBV7-9	-	TRBJ2-7	CASSYQQGTYEQYF
few	TRBV9	TRBD1	TRBJ2-5	CASQPTGDQETQYF
-	TRBV2	-	TRBJ1-5	CASCTDSRPQHF
-	TRBV7-2	-	TRBJ1-2	CASSSGEGYTF
-	TRBV2	TRBD1	TRBJ1-1	CASRNQGATEAFF
-	TRBV7-2	-	TRBJ2-2	CASSYSAGNTGELFF
-	TRBV7-9	TRBD1	TRBJ1-1	CASGDRGTEAFF
-	TRBV7-2	-	TRBJ2-7	CASSLSTYEQYF
-	TRBV27	TRBD2	TRBJ2-5	CASSFFGGGRETQYF
-	TRBV29-1	-	TRBJ2-7	CSASDSLTYEQYF
-	TRBV10-3	TRBD1	TRBJ2-7	CAISESGQGAAEQYF
-	TRBV5-1	-	TRBJ1-6	CASSIDSRGKNSPLHF
many	TRBV25-1	TRBD1	TRBJ1-4	CASSELLGQAEKLFF
-	TRBV14	-	TRBJ2-1	CASSLVNEQFF
-	TRBV6-6	TRBD2	TRBJ2-3	CASSYAGGSSTDTQYF
-	TRBV7-6	TRBD2	TRBJ2-1	CASSLVVPSGGYNEQFF
-	TRBV7-9	TRBD1	TRBJ1-6	CASSYGQGGNSPLHF
-	TRBV9	-	TRBJ2-1	CASSDDPGEGANEQFF
few	TRBV4-3	TRBD1	TRBJ1-2	CASSQEGTGAGGYTF
-	TRBV2	-	TRBJ1-2	CASHRGSYGYTF
-	TRBV27	TRBD1	TRBJ1-2	CASSLRQGKYGYTF
-	TRBV14	-	TRBJ2-3	CASSQVRLSRTDTQYF
-	TRBV5-1	TRBD2	TRBJ2-3	CASSLASGGAADTQYF
few	TRBV11-2	TRBD1	TRBJ1-6	CASSLDPRGNSPLHF
-	TRBV30	-	TRBJ1-5	CAWSPEGNQPQHF
-	TRBV11-2	TRBD2	TRBJ2-5	CASSFSGGGGETQYF
-	TRBV27	TRBD1	TRBJ1-5	CASSPRQGSNQPQHF
-	TRBV6-5	-	TRBJ1-5	CASSYSRTGNQPQHF
-	TRBV6-6	-	TRBJ1-5	CASSYSAQGNQPQHF
few	TRBV7-9	-	TRBJ2-4	CASSLWDLAKNIQYF
once	TRBV9	TRBD2	TRBJ2-2	CASSVASGAAGGELFF
-	TRBV6-6	-	TRBJ2-1	CASSYLGGRYNEQFF
few	TRBV5-1	-	TRBJ2-5	CASSLGLARYQETQYF
few	TRBV2	-	TRBJ1-4	CASSGGQAFNEKLFF
-	TRBV30	TRBD2	TRBJ2-3	CAWSGGGGADTQYF
few	TRBV7-8	-	TRBJ1-1	CASSFRTGINTEAFF
-	TRBV7-9	-	TRBJ1-1	CASSFGGLNTEAFF
-	TRBV4-1	-	TRBJ1-1	CASSHDVQPNTEAFF
-	TRBV5-6	-	TRBJ2-3	CASSSPSARTDTQYF
-	TRBV2	TRBD1	TRBJ1-5	CASSGGGGRGQGQPQHF
-	TRBV19	-	TRBJ1-5	CASSSEINQPQHF
once	TRBV10-3	TRBD1	TRBJ2-2	CAISESTGLVAGELFF
-	TRBV7-3	TRBD2	TRBJ2-1	CASSFAGGGSEQFF
few	TRBV27	TRBD1	TRBJ1-6	CASSLGTGSNSPLHF
-	TRBV7-2	TRBD2	TRBJ2-3	CASSTGLAGATDTQYF
few	TRBV2	TRBD2	TRBJ2-3	CASSGAGVTDTQYF
-	TRBV4-3	TRBD1	TRBJ1-3	CASSSRQGVVNTIYF